Following are 3 T cell receptor beta chains from one sample sequenced in a study of PD-L1 blockade in urothelial cancer. Here immunoSEQ multiplex PCR was the method, and the copy in TCRdb shows in-frame clones only, minus some. Here the sample spans fewer than 45,000 clones, around 80% being singletons. Sequences were derived from PBMCs, sampled around atezolizumab (anti-PD-L1) treatment. These receptors were collected from a man aged 70-80 years with urothelial cancer.

The CDR3 spells CASYAAQMNTEAFF. CDR3 bases: TGTGCCAGCTACGCGGCCCAGATGAACACTGAAGCTTTCTTT. V and J are TRBV2 and TRBJ1-1; D not resolved. Trimming cost V 8 bases and J 0 bases, with 13 bases left between them. Germline V lookup: CDR1 SNHLY, CDR2 FYNNEI. The CDR3 covers 14 residues.

This clone was seen only a few times. The chain links TRBV4-2 to TRBJ2-2, with 11 bases that match TRBD2. From germline, CDR1 is LGHNA and CDR2 YNFKEQ. This CDR3 spans 16 amino acids. V shed 3 bases, J shed 7 bases, and the junction held 7 bases outside the gene matches. CDR3 coding DNA: TGTGCCAGCAGCCAGCTTAGCGGGGGGGCTGGCGGGGAGCTGTTTTTT. Its protein product is CASSQLSGGAGGELFF.

The J gene is TRBJ2-5, the V gene TRBV10-3; D is possibly TRBD1 (5 bases). The V end was cut by 7 bases, the J end by 5 bases, with 14 bases between. The germline CDR1 and CDR2 sequences are ENHRY and SYGVKD. The CDR3 runs to 13 residues. For the CDR3, the DNA is TGTGCCATCAACCCAGGGAAGGGCGAGACCCAGTACTTC. This codes for CAINPGKGETQYF.